This T cell receptor beta chain was identified in a study of somatic mutations in cytotoxic T cells in rheumatoid arthritis. As to this clone: Its antigen is not identified.

CDR3 size: 14 residues. Germline CDR1 MNHEY, CDR2 SMNVEV (reference sequence). Trimming took off 4 bases at V and 5 bases at J, with 14 bases between the two ends. Study-level results: It was found that CD8+ T-cell clonality in rheumatoid arthritis patients did not differ significantly from that in age-matched healthy controls. There were about an eighth of the roughly 65 patients in whom the largest CD8+ clone exceeded 20% of CD8+ cells. Clonality of CD8+ cells rose with age in rheumatoid arthritis patients but not healthy controls.

Data came from immunoSEQ multiplex PCR; TCRdb stores just in-frame clones and leaves some out. Of 15,000 to 20,000 clones listed, roughly 82% are singletons. The genes are TRBV27 and TRBJ1-1; D perhaps matches TRBD1 (6 bases). The clonotype originates from a woman in her 50s with rheumatoid arthritis. Source material: CD8+ T cells sorted from blood. The CDR3 region has the DNA TGTGCCAGCAGTTCAGACCCCAGGGGAACTGAAGCTTTCTTT. Its translation: CASSSDPRGTEAFF.